This TCR beta chain is from a study of cytomegalovirus exposure and HLA in healthy donors. The V gene end was trimmed by 3 bases and the J gene end by 1 base; junction bases not matched to a gene: 8. Looked up from germline, CDR1 is MGHRA and CDR2 is YSYEKL. The CDR3 consists of 16 residues. The PCR had 60 Vbeta and 13 Jbeta primers. TCRdb's table, derived via immunoSEQ multiplex PCR, lists solely in-frame clones and lacks some. In the table there are some 120,000 clones, 81% of which are singletons. General study findings and limits: In a later analysis, most CMV-associated TCR beta chains appeared HLA-restricted. Later on, an analysis showed TCR association rates differing by HLA locus, with DRB1 the most and HLA-C the fewest. The study put 150 or so TCR beta chains on its list as cytomegalovirus-associated. Rarity marked most TCR sequences, yet some public TCRs occurred in many donors.

This clone was detected a few times. Antigen specificity is unknown. The chain couples TRBV4-1 to TRBJ1-1; the match to TRBD1 covers 7 bases. This TCR derives from a man aged 18 to 29 in good health and CMV-seropositive. Sequences were obtained from PBMCs. The CDR3 is CASSQVRDSPNTEAFF. CDR3 DNA sequence: TGCGCCAGCAGCCAGGTGAGGGACAGCCCGAACACTGAAGCTTTCTTT.